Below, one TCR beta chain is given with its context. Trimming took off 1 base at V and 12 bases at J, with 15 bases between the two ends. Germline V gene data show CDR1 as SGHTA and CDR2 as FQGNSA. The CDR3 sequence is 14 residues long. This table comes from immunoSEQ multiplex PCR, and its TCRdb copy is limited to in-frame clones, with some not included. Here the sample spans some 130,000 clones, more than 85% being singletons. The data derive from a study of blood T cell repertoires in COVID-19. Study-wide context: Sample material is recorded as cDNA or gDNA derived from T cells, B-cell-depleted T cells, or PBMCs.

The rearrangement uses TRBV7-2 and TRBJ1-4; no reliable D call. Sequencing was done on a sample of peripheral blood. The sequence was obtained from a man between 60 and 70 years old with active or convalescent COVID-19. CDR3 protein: CASSLEQIGAQLFF. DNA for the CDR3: TGTGCCAGCAGCTTAGAACAGATCGGCGCACAACTGTTTTTT.